This T cell receptor (beta chain) appears in the sequencing data of a study of blood T cell repertoires in COVID-19. Study context: Whether acute or convalescent, the COVID-19 samples came from the United States, Italy and Spain. Sample material is recorded as cDNA or gDNA derived from T cells, B-cell-depleted T cells, or PBMCs.

Looked up from germline, CDR1 is MNHEY and CDR2 is SVGAGI. CDR3 length: 14 residues. V dropped 4 bases and J dropped 1 base, with 10 bases sitting between them. Study processing details: Reference gene primer amplification in the assay estimated nucleated cell counts. Measured with immunoSEQ multiplex PCR; TCRdb has only the in-frame clones, and not every one. The V and J calls and the clone size are those of that table, but D and trimming were determined from the DNA. This sample has roughly 70,000 clones, with around 90% found just once. The J gene is TRBJ1-1, the V gene TRBV6-5, with D hard to call. The sequenced material came from peripheral blood. This sequence was found in a human donor in a cohort sampled during active COVID-19. CDR3 DNA: TGTGCCAGCAGTTCGGAGACTCAGAACACTGAAGCTTTCTTT. As protein: CASSSETQNTEAFF.